One and the same sample provided the 2 T cell receptor beta chains below, sequenced in a study of cytomegalovirus exposure and HLA in healthy donors. TCRdb's table, derived via immunoSEQ multiplex PCR, lists solely in-frame clones and lacks some. This table holds more than 150,000 clones, approximately 83% found once. Sequencing was carried out using PBMCs. These receptors originate from a woman between 18 and 29 years old in good health and CMV-seropositive.

The chain couples TRBV7-2 to TRBJ2-3, with D tentatively TRBD2 (5 bases). The CDR3 runs to 15 residues. Per the germline V gene, CDR1 is SGHTA and CDR2 is FQGNSA. Deletions cut 3 bases from V and 1 base from J, with 11 bases between. The CDR3 protein is CASSFFGRGTDTQYF. DNA of the CDR3: TGTGCCAGCAGCTTTTTTGGGCGGGGCACAGATACGCAGTATTTT.

V usage is TRBV14 and J usage is TRBJ2-7, with TRBD1 identical over 8 bases. This CDR3 contains 13 residues. Germline V gene lookup returns CDR1 SGHDN and CDR2 FVKESK. Trimming removed 7 bases from V and 2 bases from J; junction bases left unmatched: 4. The chain's CDR3 is CASTGTGTYEQYF. CDR3 bases: TGTGCCAGCACCGGGACAGGTACCTACGAGCAGTACTTC.